This is a list of T cell receptor beta chains from one sample in a study of T cells in Graves' hyperthyroidism and ophthalmopathy. TCRdb redid the calling of the multiplex PCR reads with MiXCR, one entry per CDR3 protein. The repertoire holds 400,000 or so distinct CDR3 sequences, with approximately 15% as singletons. Material for sequencing was blood. Receptors were obtained from a woman aged 25-40 years with Graves' ophthalmopathy. Both conserved end residues are part of each CDR3. A D gene is named only where the DNA matches it firmly. Size is stated for part of the rows, as once, few or many counts, or as a class when the clone is expanded.

d_call,v_call,clone_size,cdr3_length,j_call,cdr3_nt,cdr3_aa
-,TRBV11-2,many,14,TRBJ1-1,TGTGCCAGCAGCTTAGGGTGGGGTAACACTGAAGCTTTCTTT,CASSLGWGNTEAFF
-,TRBV20-1,many,13,TRBJ1-4,TGCAGTGCTCCTGGAGCCGGGGGAGAAAAACTGTTTTTT,CSAPGAGGEKLFF
TRBD1,TRBV27,many,13,TRBJ2-7,TGTGCCAGCCAGGACAGGGCCGGGGACGAGCAGTACTTC,CASQDRAGDEQYF
-,TRBV29-1,many,10,TRBJ2-3,TGCAGCGCCGGGGAAAATACGCAGTATTTT,CSAGENTQYF
-,TRBV11-2,-,12,TRBJ1-1,TGTGCCAGCAGCTTGGTGGCGACTGAAGCCTTCTTT,CASSLVATEAFF
TRBD1,TRBV12-3/TRBV12-4,many,14,TRBJ2-5,TGTGCCAGCAACCTCGGACAGGGCCAAGAGACCCAGTACTTC,CASNLGQGQETQYF
TRBD2,TRBV19,few,17,TRBJ2-3,TGTGCCAGTAGTATAGTCGGAGCTAGCGGGGGCTTAGATACGCAGTATTTT,CASSIVGASGGLDTQYF
-,TRBV28,few,16,TRBJ1-2,TGTGCCAGCAGTCCCCGAGGGGGAGGGGTTAACTATGGCTACACCTTC,CASSPRGGGVNYGYTF
-,TRBV25-1,few,12,TRBJ2-7,TGTGCCACCCAGGCCGGGCCTTACGAGCAGTACTTC,CATQAGPYEQYF
-,TRBV11-2,many,14,TRBJ1-4,TGTGCCAGCAGCCCCAGCCTAACTAATGAAAAACTGTTTTTT,CASSPSLTNEKLFF
-,TRBV11-2,many,14,TRBJ1-2,TGTGCCACAAGGGGGAGGGTCTTTAACTATGGCTACACCTTC,CATRGRVFNYGYTF
-,TRBV3-1,-,13,TRBJ1-4,TGTGCCAGCAGCCGGGAGGAAAATGAAAAACTGTTTTTT,CASSREENEKLFF
-,TRBV14,many,15,TRBJ2-3,TGTGCCAGCAGCCAAGGGCTCAGGTCCACAGATACGCAGTATTTT,CASSQGLRSTDTQYF
-,TRBV7-8,-,17,TRBJ2-3,TGTGCCAGCAGCTTAGTTAGGTACCGGGTAAGCACAGATACGCAGTATTTT,CASSLVRYRVSTDTQYF
-,TRBV7-9,-,11,TRBJ1-2,TGTGCCAGCACAGGGTGGTATGGCTACACCTTC,CASTGWYGYTF
-,TRBV11-2,many,15,TRBJ2-7,TGTGCCAGCAGACACCTGACTGACTGGAAGGGGGAGCAGTACTTC,CASRHLTDWKGEQYF
TRBD1,TRBV18,many,17,TRBJ1-5,TGTGCCAGCTCACCGGACGACAGGGTCTATAGCAATCAGCCCCAGCATTTT,CASSPDDRVYSNQPQHF
TRBD1,TRBV10-3,many,14,TRBJ1-2,TGTGCCATCAACCTAGACAGGGGAGAATATGGCTACACCTTC,CAINLDRGEYGYTF
TRBD1,TRBV12-3/TRBV12-4,many,15,TRBJ1-1,TGTGCCAGCAGACCAGACAGGGGTGTGATCACTGAAGCTTTCTTT,CASRPDRGVITEAFF
-,TRBV19,-,16,TRBJ1-5,TGTGCCAGTAGCCTAAGGGCAGGGTCGGGCAATCAGCCCCAGCATTTT,CASSLRAGSGNQPQHF
-,TRBV2,many,15,TRBJ2-7,TGTGCCAGCAACTATACTAGAAACGGTTCCTACGAGCAGTACTTC,CASNYTRNGSYEQYF
-,TRBV11-2,many,12,TRBJ2-1,TGTGCCAGCAGCTTGTTTTCAGGGGTAAAGTTCTTC,CASSLFSGVKFF
-,TRBV7-2,-,13,TRBJ2-1,TGTGCCAGCAACTTAGGGGGGGGGAATGAGCAGTTCTTC,CASNLGGGNEQFF
-,TRBV27,many,14,TRBJ2-5,TGTGCCAGCAGTTGGGGATTCGGCGGAGAGACCCAGTACTTC,CASSWGFGGETQYF
-,TRBV4-2,-,15,TRBJ1-4,TGTGCCAGCAGCTCCCGACAGACTTTAAATGAAAAACTGTTTTTT,CASSSRQTLNEKLFF
TRBD1,TRBV12-5,many,14,TRBJ1-1,TGTGCTAGTGGTAAGGGACAGGGGGACACTGAAGCTTTCTTT,CASGKGQGDTEAFF
-,TRBV30,many,13,TRBJ1-1,TGTGCCTGGAGTGAGGTCATGAACACTGAAGCTTTCTTT,CAWSEVMNTEAFF
-,TRBV10-3,-,12,TRBJ2-1,TGTGCCATCAGTGAGAGTCTAGTTTCACAGTTCTTC,CAISESLVSQFF
-,TRBV5-1,-,16,TRBJ2-3,TGTGCCAGCAGCTCGGAGCAGGCAGGCCGCACAGATACGCAGTATTTT,CASSSEQAGRTDTQYF
TRBD2,TRBV13,-,16,TRBJ2-7,TGTGCCAGCAGCACTTTAGCGGGAGCCACACCGGGGGAGCAGTACTTC,CASSTLAGATPGEQYF
-,TRBV20-1,many,14,TRBJ2-7,TGCAGTGCAGTCGACCCCTTAGGTGGCTACGAGCAGTACTTC,CSAVDPLGGYEQYF
TRBD2,TRBV7-9,many,16,TRBJ2-3,TGTGCCAGCAGCTTAGATAGCGGGGGACCGTCAGATACGCAGTATTTT,CASSLDSGGPSDTQYF
TRBD1,TRBV15,many,16,TRBJ2-1,TGTGCCACCAGCTTTTTTGGACAGGGGGCTTTGGATGAGCAGTTCTTC,CATSFFGQGALDEQFF
-,TRBV7-8,many,13,TRBJ2-7,TGTGCCAGCAGCTCCCGGACTGCCTACGAGCAGTACTTC,CASSSRTAYEQYF
-,TRBV2,many,16,TRBJ1-1,TGTGCCAGCAGTGAACGATTTGTGGCCGGGAACACTGAAGCTTTCTTT,CASSERFVAGNTEAFF
-,TRBV12-3/TRBV12-4,many,11,TRBJ2-1,TGTGCCAGCAGGACGAATAATGAGCAGTTCTTC,CASRTNNEQFF
TRBD1,TRBV11-1,many,13,TRBJ1-2,TGTGCCAGCAGCTTGGACAGGATGGGCGGCTACACCTTC,CASSLDRMGGYTF
TRBD1,TRBV7-9,few,15,TRBJ1-4,TGTGCCAGCAGCCCGACAGGGGGCTTGAATGAAAAACTGTTTTTT,CASSPTGGLNEKLFF
TRBD1,TRBV2,many,12,TRBJ1-1,TGTGCCAGCAGCGCAGGGGGGGGTGAAGCTTTCTTT,CASSAGGGEAFF
-,TRBV7-8,-,15,TRBJ2-7,TGTGCCAGCAGCTCGGGACGGTTGACTACCTACGAGCAGTACTTC,CASSSGRLTTYEQYF
TRBD2,TRBV12-3/TRBV12-4,many,16,TRBJ2-3,TGTGCCAGCAGACAAACTAGCGGGGGACGCACAGATACGCAGTATTTT,CASRQTSGGRTDTQYF
-,TRBV4-1,few,15,TRBJ2-1,TGCGCCAGCAGCCAAACCGGGACGGCATACAATGAGCAGTTCTTC,CASSQTGTAYNEQFF
TRBD2,TRBV12-3/TRBV12-4,-,16,TRBJ2-5,TGTGCCAGCAGTTACTTCGGGGGGGCCAACGGGCAGACCCAGTACTTC,CASSYFGGANGQTQYF
-,TRBV29-1,many,15,TRBJ2-1,TGCAGCGTTGAAAGGCTAGAAGCGCGGCTCAATGAGCAGTTCTTC,CSVERLEARLNEQFF
TRBD1,TRBV20-1,many,14,TRBJ2-5,TGCAGTGCTCGGACGGGACAGGGTCTTGGGACCCAGTACTTC,CSARTGQGLGTQYF
-,TRBV6-2/TRBV6-3,-,17,TRBJ2-5,TGTGCCAGCAGTACCGTGACCAGGGGTTCCAAGCAAGAGACCCAGTACTTC,CASSTVTRGSKQETQYF
-,TRBV9,few,11,TRBJ1-5,TGTGCCAGCAGCGTAAAGCAGCCCCAGCATTTT,CASSVKQPQHF